The 24 T cell receptor beta chains below come from one sample, sequenced in a study of beta chain features in type 1 diabetes (dated by TCRdb to between 2018 and 2020). On the study overall, not on this receptor specifically: In all four CD4+ subsets, TCRB CDR3 length was moderately but significantly shorter in type 1 diabetes patients.

Their target antigens are unknown. Preparation of the library involved the immunoSEQ multiplex PCR assay. The entire amount of isolated RNA was reverse transcribed using the High Capacity cDNA Reverse Transcription Kit, so the sequenced TCRB transcripts were expressed ones. What TCRdb holds here is the immuneACCESS table cut down to in-frame rearrangements. Part of the clones is not present; checked against another copy, under half of the missing clones reflect an unresolved V gene, and the others are unexplained. Recorded for this sample are around 710,000 clones; around an eighth of them occurred a single time. About 0.11% of the sample comes from the top ten. Sequencing was done on a sample of naive CD4+ T cells from blood. This specimen's cell subset or site label, interpreted: true naive CD4+ T cells. The source is a man aged 25 to 40 with type 1 diabetes.

The gene calls are TRBV5-1 and TRBJ1-2; D gene ambiguous. The germline V and J ends were trimmed by 2 bases and 3 bases, with 23 bases remaining between them. The CDR3 covers 18 residues. Germline-derived CDR1 and CDR2 are SGHRS and YFSETQ. The CDR3 region is CASSLRPGSPTADYGYTF. The CDR3 coding sequence is TGCGCCAGCAGCTTACGACCGGGTAGCCCCACTGCGGACTATGGCTACACCTTC.

The chain is built from TRBV7-8 and TRBJ1-2, with D unresolved. Trimming removed 7 bases at V and 4 bases at J, with 13 bases between. The CDR3 totals 13 residues. CDR1 and CDR2 (germline): SGHVS, FQNEAQ. The CDR3 spells CASTDGEGYGYTF. The CDR3 nucleotides read TGTGCCAGCACCGATGGGGAAGGCTATGGCTACACCTTC.

CDR3 protein: CSVSSGSNTGELFF. CDR3 DNA sequence: TGCAGCGTTAGCTCGGGGAGTAACACCGGGGAGCTGTTTTTT. The gene calls are TRBV29-1 and TRBJ2-2; a weak D match, TRBD2 (5 bases). Germline CDR1 is SQVTM and CDR2 is ANQGSEA. V lost 5 bases and J lost 2, with 12 bases in between. The CDR3 consists of 14 residues.

V and J are TRBV2 and TRBJ2-7, with a possible D match to TRBD2 (5 bases). The CDR3 runs to 12 residues. Germline V gene lookup returns CDR1 SNHLY and CDR2 FYNNEI. The V gene lost 4 bases and the J gene lost 3 bases, with 7 bases spanning the gap. The CDR3 region has the DNA TGTGCCAGCAGTGCCGGGATCTACGAGCAGTACTTC. Its translation: CASSAGIYEQYF. Full variable domain (rest looked up from reference TRBV2 and TRBJ2-7): EPEVTQTPSHQVTQMGQEVILRCVPISNHLYFYWYRQILGQKVEFLVSFYNNEISEKSEIFDDQFSVERPDGSNFTLKIRSTKLEDSAMYFCASSAGIYEQYFGPGTRLTVT.

The rearrangement joins TRBV7-9 to TRBJ2-3; possible D gene TRBD1, 6 bases. CDR1 SEHNR and CDR2 FQNEAQ come from the germline V gene (reference sequence). The CDR3 spans 18 residues. V dropped 0 bases and J dropped 0 bases, with 16 bases sitting between them. CDR3 loop: CASSLARGTGPSTDTQYF. DNA of the CDR3: TGTGCCAGCAGCTTAGCGCGAGGTACAGGGCCCAGCACAGATACGCAGTATTTT.

This clone showed up just once. The CDR3 reads CASSLGTAGTDTQYF. CDR3 DNA sequence: TGTGCCAGCAGCTTAGGTACAGCGGGGACAGATACGCAGTATTTT. The chain links TRBV7-2 to TRBJ2-3, with 7 bases identical to TRBD2. Trimming at V came to 1 base and at J to 3 bases, leaving 4 bases not matched to a gene. This CDR3 has 15 residues. Per germline, CDR1 SGHTA and CDR2 FQGNSA. The whole variable domain, filled in from reference TRBV7-2 and TRBJ2-3, reads GAGVSQSPSNKVTEKGKDVELRCDPISGHTALYWYRQSLGQGLEFLIYFQGNSAPDKSGLPSDRFSAERTGGSVSTLTIQRTQQEDSAVYLCASSLGTAGTDTQYFGPGTRLTVL.

The chain recombines TRBV7-2 with TRBJ2-1; D ambiguous. This CDR3 comprises 16 residues. The germline V and J ends were trimmed by 5 bases and 0 bases, with 14 bases remaining between them. The V gene's germline CDR1 is SGHTA and CDR2 FQGNSA. In DNA form, the CDR3 reads TGTGCCAGCAGCCGATCTCCGACCTTCTCCTACAATGAGCAGTTCTTC. It yields the protein CASSRSPTFSYNEQFF. Full variable domain (missing parts from reference TRBV7-2 and TRBJ2-1): GAGVSQSPSNKVTEKGKDVELRCDPISGHTALYWYRQSLGQGLEFLIYFQGNSAPDKSGLPSDRFSAERTGGSVSTLTIQRTQQEDSAVYLCASSRSPTFSYNEQFFGPGTRLTVL.

This clone has more than one count but fewer than ten. The chain couples TRBV5-1 to TRBJ2-5; D unclear. CDR1 SGHRS and CDR2 YFSETQ come from the germline V gene. V lost 3 bases, J lost 0 bases, and 12 bases lay in between. The CDR3 length is 15 residues. CDR3: CASSSWQQHQETQYF. The CDR3 nucleotides are TGCGCCAGCAGCTCGTGGCAACAACACCAAGAGACCCAGTACTTC.

Details on this clone: Other DNA sequences in this sample translate to the same CDR3. The chain employs TRBV7-2 and TRBJ2-5; 7 positions match TRBD2. This CDR3 has 14 residues. The V and J ends lost 6 bases and 1 base, in that order; junction bases with no gene match: 5. Germline assignment: CDR1 SGHTA and CDR2 FQGNSA. CDR3 in amino acids: CASSSSGAQETQYF. The CDR3 DNA is TGTGCCAGCAGTTCTAGCGGAGCCCAAGAGACCCAGTACTTC.

A few counts support this clone. This chain joins TRBV4-3 and TRBJ1-6; D is undetermined. In germline, CDR1 is LGHNA, CDR2 YSLEER. V was cut by 4 bases and J by 7 bases, with 14 bases left in between. The CDR3 has 15 amino acids. CDR3 amino acids: CASSLRTAVNSPLHF. Written as DNA, the CDR3 is TGCGCCAGCAGCCTGAGGACGGCCGTGAATTCACCCCTCCACTTT.

The chain carries TRBV18 and TRBJ1-5; no reliable D call. This CDR3 spans 13 amino acids. V dropped 5 bases and J dropped 1 base, with 6 bases sitting between them. Looked up from germline, CDR1 is KGHSH and CDR2 is LQKENI. This chain's CDR3 is CASSTDSNQPQHF. The CDR3 coding sequence is TGTGCCAGCTCAACAGACAGCAATCAGCCCCAGCATTTT.

This clone has only a few counts. The V call is TRBV6-6, the J call TRBJ1-1, with D uncertain. Germline lookup yields CDR1 MNHNY and CDR2 SVGAGI (reference sequence). V was clipped by 2 bases and J by 11 bases, with 3 bases between them. The CDR3 spans 9 residues. CDR3 amino acids: CASSYPAFF. The CDR3 region has the DNA TGTGCCAGCAGTTACCCGGCTTTCTTT.

CDR3 sequence reads: CASSLNTWDEQFF. The CDR3 bases are TGTGCCAGCAGCCTCAATACCTGGGATGAGCAGTTCTTC. The V and J genes are TRBV9 and TRBJ2-1, with D hard to call. This CDR3 has 13 residues. Trimming left V 4 bases short and J 8 bases short, with 13 bases between. CDR1 is SGDLS, CDR2 YYNGEE, per germline.

This clone was found a few times. This chain links TRBV7-2 with TRBJ2-1, with 9 bases lining up with TRBD2. This CDR3 spans 17 amino acids. Germline trimming cut 1 base from V and 8 bases from J; bases unmatched to any gene: 12. The germline gives CDR1 SGHTA, CDR2 FQGNSA. The CDR3 bases are TGTGCCAGCAGCTTAGGTGGCGCGGGGGGGATTAGTTATGAGCAGTTCTTC. It encodes CASSLGGAGGISYEQFF. Combining the CDR3 with reference TRBV7-2 and TRBJ2-1 gives the whole variable domain GAGVSQSPSNKVTEKGKDVELRCDPISGHTALYWYRQSLGQGLEFLIYFQGNSAPDKSGLPSDRFSAERTGGSVSTLTIQRTQQEDSAVYLCASSLGGAGGISYEQFFGPGTRLTVL.

This clone was seen only a few times. This chain links TRBV27 with TRBJ2-3; D call uncertain. V was pared by 3 bases and J by 0 bases, with 7 bases between. This CDR3 spans 14 amino acids. Germline CDR1 and CDR2: MNHEY and SMNVEV (reference sequence). CDR3 in DNA: TGTGCCAGCAGTTTCCTTGGAAGCACAGATACGCAGTATTTT. Translated, it gives CASSFLGSTDTQYF.

This clone was counted once. The chain carries TRBV29-1 and TRBJ2-7; D ambiguous. From germline, CDR1 is SQVTM and CDR2 ANQGSEA. Trimming removed 2 bases at V and 2 bases at J, with 13 bases between. CDR3 length: 14 residues. CDR3 in DNA: TGCAGCGTTGAACAGGAAAACAGACCCTACGAGCAGTACTTC. Its translation is CSVEQENRPYEQYF.

This sequence joins TRBV14 and TRBJ2-1; D perhaps matches TRBD1 (6 bases). Per germline, CDR1 SGHDN and CDR2 FVKESK. V gave up 4 bases and J gave up 12 bases, with 28 bases separating them. The CDR3 covers 17 residues. The CDR3 sequence: CASSPLLGATLQGWQFF. The DNA of the CDR3 is TGTGCCAGCAGCCCCCTCCTAGGAGCTACACTTCAGGGGTGGCAGTTCTTC.

This CDR3 reads CSVRVSNQPQHF. The CDR3 DNA follows: TGCAGCGTCAGGGTAAGCAATCAGCCCCAGCATTTT. This chain joins TRBV29-1 and TRBJ1-5; D possibly corresponds to TRBD1 (5 bases). V shed 6 bases and J shed 1 base, with 7 bases lying between them. Looked up from germline, CDR1 is SQVTM and CDR2 is ANQGSEA. The CDR3 has 12 residues.

The chain employs TRBV18 and TRBJ1-2; no clear D gene. V lost 3 bases, J lost 0 bases, and 11 bases lay in between. CDR1 KGHSH and CDR2 LQKENI come from the germline V gene. The CDR3 spans 15 residues. DNA for the CDR3: TGTGCCAGCTCACCGTCGAATACGGCTAACTATGGCTACACCTTC. It translates to CASSPSNTANYGYTF.

V gene TRBV28 combines with J gene TRBJ2-2, with 10 bases that match TRBD2. With 7 bases clipped from V and 5 bases from J, the junction kept 19 bases outside the gene matches. The CDR3 runs to 19 residues. CDR1 is MDHEN, CDR2 SYDVKM, per germline. The CDR3 protein is CASIPYGTTSGYGTGELFF. The CDR3 DNA follows: TGTGCCAGCATTCCCTATGGCACGACTAGCGGGTATGGGACCGGGGAGCTGTTTTTT.

Comments on this clone: Other DNA sequences in this sample translate to the same CDR3. The genes are TRBV4-3 and TRBJ1-2; no definite D call. CDR1 LGHNA and CDR2 YSLEER come from the germline V gene. V was clipped by 1 base and J by 2 bases, with 5 bases between them. The CDR3 runs 13 residues. The CDR3 loop reads CASSQGQNYGYTF. The CDR3 coding sequence is TGCGCCAGCAGCCAAGGGCAGAACTATGGCTACACCTTC.

This clone has only a few counts. This sequence joins TRBV2 and TRBJ1-1; weak D call: TRBD1 (6 bases). From germline, CDR1 is SNHLY and CDR2 FYNNEI. There are 14 residues in the CDR3. V was trimmed by 4 bases and J by 5 bases, leaving 14 bases between them. CDR3 sequence: CASSATTGGTEAFF. CDR3 sequence (DNA): TGTGCCAGCAGTGCCACGACAGGAGGAACTGAAGCTTTCTTT.

The chain joins TRBV10-3 to TRBJ2-5, with D tentatively TRBD2 (5 bases). Per germline, CDR1 ENHRY and CDR2 SYGVKD. CDR3 length: 13 residues. Deletions cut 6 bases from V and 2 bases from J, with 10 bases between. The CDR3 here is CAISNTRQETQYF. CDR3 coding DNA: TGTGCCATCAGCAACACTAGACAAGAGACCCAGTACTTC.

Notes on this clone: A read error may account for a junction end that differs from germline. V is TRBV2 and J is TRBJ1-4, with D maybe TRBD1 (6 bases). CDR3 length equals 10 residues. Germline V gives CDR1 SNHLY, CDR2 FYNNEI. The CDR3 DNA sequence: TGTGCCAGCAGCGACAGGAGAACTATTTTT. Amino acid sequence: CASSDRRTIF.